This T cell receptor beta chain was recovered during a study of cytomegalovirus exposure and HLA in healthy donors. To note about this clone: Its antigen remains unidentified.

General observations from the study: Rarity characterized most TCR sequences, yet some public TCRs appeared in many donors. Analysis was carried out at a later point, and it linked a missense DCLRE1C variant to TCR beta V- and J-gene trimming. In vitro assays verified that three CMV-associated chains recognized CMV antigens specifically. An apparent linkage of common viral pathogens to several of the most significant clusters emerged in a later analysis.

In the PCR, 60 Vbeta and 13 Jbeta primers were used. Assay: immunoSEQ multiplex PCR; the TCRdb copy retains only in-frame clones and omits some. Its table lists just over 150,000 clones. This CDR3 has 13 amino acids. Trimming shortened V by 0 bases and J by 11 bases, and 13 bases separated the two germline ends. Germline CDR1 is SGHAT and CDR2 is FQNNGV. Sequences were obtained from PBMCs. The receptor's source is a woman aged 55-75 years in good health and CMV-seronegative. The chain is built from TRBV11-2 and TRBJ1-1, with D unresolved. The CDR3 DNA reads as TGTGCCAGCAGCTTAGAACTGGCCACCGGGGCTTTCTTT. This codes for CASSLELATGAFF.